This TCR beta chain was captured in a study of identifying expanded T cells in peripheral blood. Germline values: CDR1 SEHNR, CDR2 FQNEAQ (reference sequence). The CDR3 length is 13 residues. Trimming took off 8 bases at V and 0 bases at J, with 10 bases between the two ends. Collection occurred without any documented infections or immune events in donors. Some clones are missing from TCRdb's copy, which holds only in-frame ones; the method was immunoSEQ multiplex PCR. This sample carries 120,000 or so clones, roughly 80% of them seen once, and the ten largest clones take roughly 3.3%. V usage is TRBV7-9 and J usage is TRBJ1-1, with TRBD1 as a possible D gene (5 bases). The TCR comes from a person between 18 and 69 years old in good health. The sample comprised blood. The CDR3 loop reads CASCQGMNTEAFF. CDR3 DNA: TGTGCCAGCTGTCAGGGAATGAACACTGAAGCTTTCTTT.